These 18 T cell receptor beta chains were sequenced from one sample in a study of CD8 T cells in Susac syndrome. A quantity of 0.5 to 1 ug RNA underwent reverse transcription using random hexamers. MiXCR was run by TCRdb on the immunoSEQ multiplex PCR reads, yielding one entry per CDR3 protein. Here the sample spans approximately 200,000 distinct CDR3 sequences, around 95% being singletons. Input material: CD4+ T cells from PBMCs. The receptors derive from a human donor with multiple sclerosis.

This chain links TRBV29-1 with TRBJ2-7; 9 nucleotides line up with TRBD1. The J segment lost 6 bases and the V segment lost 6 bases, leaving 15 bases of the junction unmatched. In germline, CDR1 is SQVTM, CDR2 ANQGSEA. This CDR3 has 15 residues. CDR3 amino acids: CSVRTGALPRGEQYF. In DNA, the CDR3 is TGCAGCGTACGGACAGGGGCACTCCCTCGGGGCGAGCAGTACTTC.

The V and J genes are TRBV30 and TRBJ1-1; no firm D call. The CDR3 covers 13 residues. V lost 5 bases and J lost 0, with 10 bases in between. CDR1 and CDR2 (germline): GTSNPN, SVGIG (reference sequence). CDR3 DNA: TGTGCCTGGGCAGGCAACATGAACACTGAAGCTTTCTTT. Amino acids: CAWAGNMNTEAFF.

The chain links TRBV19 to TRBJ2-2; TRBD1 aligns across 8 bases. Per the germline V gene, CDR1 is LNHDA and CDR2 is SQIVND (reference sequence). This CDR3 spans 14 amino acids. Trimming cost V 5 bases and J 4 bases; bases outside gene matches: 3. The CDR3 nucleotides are TGTGCCAGTAGTCGACAGGGGCTCACCGGGGAGCTGTTTTTT. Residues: CASSRQGLTGELFF.

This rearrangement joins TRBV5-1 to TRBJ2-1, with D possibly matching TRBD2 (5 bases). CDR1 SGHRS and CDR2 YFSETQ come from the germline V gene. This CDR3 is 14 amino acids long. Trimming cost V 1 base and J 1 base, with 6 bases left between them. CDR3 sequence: CASSLWESYNEQFF. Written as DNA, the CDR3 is TGCGCCAGCAGCTTGTGGGAGTCCTACAATGAGCAGTTCTTC.

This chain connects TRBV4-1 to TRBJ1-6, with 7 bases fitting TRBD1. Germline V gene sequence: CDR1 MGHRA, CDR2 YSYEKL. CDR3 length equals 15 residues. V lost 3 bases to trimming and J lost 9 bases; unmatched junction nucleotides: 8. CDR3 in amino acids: CASSQREQGGSPLHF. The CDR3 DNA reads TGCGCCAGCAGCCAGCGGGAGCAGGGGGGTTCACCCCTCCACTTT.

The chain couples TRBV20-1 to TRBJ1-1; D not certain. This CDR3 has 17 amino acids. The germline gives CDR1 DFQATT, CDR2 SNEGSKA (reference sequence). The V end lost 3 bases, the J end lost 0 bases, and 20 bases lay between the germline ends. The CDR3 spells CSASRGPVFTMNTEAFF. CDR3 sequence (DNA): TGCAGTGCTAGTAGAGGGCCAGTATTTACCATGAACACTGAAGCTTTCTTT.

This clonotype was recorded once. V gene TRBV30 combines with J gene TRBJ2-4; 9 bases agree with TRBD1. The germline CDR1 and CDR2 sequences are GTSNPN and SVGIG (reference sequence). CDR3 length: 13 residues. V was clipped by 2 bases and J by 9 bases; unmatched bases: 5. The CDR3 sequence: CAWSSGQGTIQYF. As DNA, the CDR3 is TGTGCCTGGAGTTCAGGACAGGGGACCATTCAGTACTTC.

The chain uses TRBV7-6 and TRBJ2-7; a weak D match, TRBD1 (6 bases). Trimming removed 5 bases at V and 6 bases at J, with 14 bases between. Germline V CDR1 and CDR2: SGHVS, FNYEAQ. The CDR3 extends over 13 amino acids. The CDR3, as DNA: TGTGCCAGCAGCCCACTACAGGGTGGCGAGCAGTACTTC. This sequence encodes CASSPLQGGEQYF.

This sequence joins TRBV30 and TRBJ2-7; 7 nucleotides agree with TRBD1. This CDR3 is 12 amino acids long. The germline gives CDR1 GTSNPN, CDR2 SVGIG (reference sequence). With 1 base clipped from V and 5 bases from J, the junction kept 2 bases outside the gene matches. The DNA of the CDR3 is TGTGCCTGGAGTGCGACAGGGAACGAGCAGTACTTC. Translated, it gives CAWSATGNEQYF.

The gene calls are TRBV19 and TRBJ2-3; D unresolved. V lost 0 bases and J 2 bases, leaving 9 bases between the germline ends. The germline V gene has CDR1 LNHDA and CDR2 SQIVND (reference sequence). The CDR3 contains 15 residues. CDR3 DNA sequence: TGTGCCAGTAGTATAGACGGCTTCTACACAGATACGCAGTATTTT. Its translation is CASSIDGFYTDTQYF. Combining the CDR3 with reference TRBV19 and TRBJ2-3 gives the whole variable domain DGGITQSPKYLFRKEGQNVTLSCEQNLNHDAMYWYRQDPGQGLRLIYYSQIVNDFQKGDIAEGYSVSREKKESFPLTVTSAQKNPTAFYLCASSIDGFYTDTQYFGPGTRLTVL.

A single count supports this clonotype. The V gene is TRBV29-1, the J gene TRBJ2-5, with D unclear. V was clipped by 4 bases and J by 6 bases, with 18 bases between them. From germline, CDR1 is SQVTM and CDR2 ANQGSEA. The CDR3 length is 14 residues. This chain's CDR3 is CSVAPRQTGQTQYF. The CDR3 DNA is TGCAGCGTTGCCCCCCGCCAGACTGGTCAGACCCAGTACTTC.

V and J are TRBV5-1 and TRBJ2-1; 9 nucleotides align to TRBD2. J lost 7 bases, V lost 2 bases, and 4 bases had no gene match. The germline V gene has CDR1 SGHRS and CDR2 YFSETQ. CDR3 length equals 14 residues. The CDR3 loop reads CASSLTSGSNEQFF. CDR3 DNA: TGCGCCAGCAGCTTAACTAGCGGGTCAAATGAGCAGTTCTTC.

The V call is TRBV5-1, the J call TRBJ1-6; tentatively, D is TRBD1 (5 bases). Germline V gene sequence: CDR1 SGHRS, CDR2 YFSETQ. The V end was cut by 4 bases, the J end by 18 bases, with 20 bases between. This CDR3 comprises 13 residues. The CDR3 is CASSPEATGTHHF. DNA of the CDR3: TGCGCCAGCAGCCCGGAGGCTACCGGGACTCACCACTTT.

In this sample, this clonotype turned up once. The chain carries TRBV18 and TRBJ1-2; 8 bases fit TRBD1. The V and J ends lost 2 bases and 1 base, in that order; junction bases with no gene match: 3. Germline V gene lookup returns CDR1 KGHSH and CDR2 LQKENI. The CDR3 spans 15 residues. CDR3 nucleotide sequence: TGTGCCAGCTCACCATCTGGACAGGGTAACTATGGCTACACCTTC. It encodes CASSPSGQGNYGYTF. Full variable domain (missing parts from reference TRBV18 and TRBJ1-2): NAGVMQNPRHLVRRRGQEARLRCSPMKGHSHVYWYRQLPEEGLKFMVYLQKENIIDESGMPKERFSAEFPKEGPSILRIQQVVRGDSAAYFCASSPSGQGNYGYTFGSGTRLTVV.

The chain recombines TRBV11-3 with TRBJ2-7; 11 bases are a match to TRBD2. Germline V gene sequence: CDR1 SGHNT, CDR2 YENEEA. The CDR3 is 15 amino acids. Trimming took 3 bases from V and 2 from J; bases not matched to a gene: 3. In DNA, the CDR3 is TGTGCCAGCAGCTTCCGTAGCGGGGGGGCCTACGAGCAGTACTTC. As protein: CASSFRSGGAYEQYF.

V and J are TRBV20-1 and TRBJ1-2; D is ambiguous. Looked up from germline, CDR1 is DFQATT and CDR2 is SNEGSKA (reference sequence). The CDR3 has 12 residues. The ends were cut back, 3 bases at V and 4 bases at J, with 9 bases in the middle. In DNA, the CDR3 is TGCAGTGCTAGGATATCGTCCTATGGCTACACCTTC. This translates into CSARISSYGYTF.

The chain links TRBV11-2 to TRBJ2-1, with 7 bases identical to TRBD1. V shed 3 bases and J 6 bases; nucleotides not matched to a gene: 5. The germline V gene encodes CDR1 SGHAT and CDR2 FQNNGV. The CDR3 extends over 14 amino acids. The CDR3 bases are TGTGCCAGCAGCTTCCGCAGGACAGGCAATGAGCAGTTCTTC. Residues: CASSFRRTGNEQFF.

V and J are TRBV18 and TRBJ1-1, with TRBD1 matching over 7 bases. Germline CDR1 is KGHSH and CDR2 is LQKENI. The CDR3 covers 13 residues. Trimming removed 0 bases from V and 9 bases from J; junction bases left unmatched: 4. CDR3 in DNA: TGTGCCAGCTCACCACCTGACAGGGCACAAGCTTTCTTT. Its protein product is CASSPPDRAQAFF.